This TCR beta chain comes out of a study of cytomegalovirus exposure and HLA in healthy donors. Using immunoSEQ multiplex PCR, the repertoire was profiled, and TCRdb retains in-frame clones only, with some absent. The data contain approximately 280,000 clones, 65% to 90% of them singletons. Per germline, CDR1 SGHTA and CDR2 FQGNSA. CDR3 length: 14 amino acids. V shed 4 bases and J shed 8 bases, with 17 bases lying between them. While the first cohort had about 610 subjects, the donors belonged to the separate validation cohort of over a hundred subjects. This TCR derives from a woman between 18 and 30 years old in good health and CMV-seronegative. The specimen was PBMCs. The chain joins TRBV7-2 to TRBJ1-2; D perhaps matches TRBD1 (6 bases). Written as DNA, the CDR3 is TGTGCCAGCAGCTCCTGGAGGGGGGGCGCGGGCTACACCTTC. Its protein is CASSSWRGGAGYTF.